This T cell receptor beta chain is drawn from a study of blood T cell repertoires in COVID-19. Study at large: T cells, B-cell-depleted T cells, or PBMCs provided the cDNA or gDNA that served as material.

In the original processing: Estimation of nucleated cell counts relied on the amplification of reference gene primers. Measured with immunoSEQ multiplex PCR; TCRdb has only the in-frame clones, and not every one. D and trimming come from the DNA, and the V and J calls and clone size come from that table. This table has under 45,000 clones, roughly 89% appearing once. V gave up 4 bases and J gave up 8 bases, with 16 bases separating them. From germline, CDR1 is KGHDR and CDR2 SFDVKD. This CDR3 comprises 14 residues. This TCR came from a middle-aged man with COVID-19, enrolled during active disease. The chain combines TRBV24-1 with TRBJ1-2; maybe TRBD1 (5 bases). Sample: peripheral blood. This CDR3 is CATSDRGWIGGYTF. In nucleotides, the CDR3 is TGTGCCACCAGTGACCGGGGGTGGATAGGCGGCTACACCTTC.